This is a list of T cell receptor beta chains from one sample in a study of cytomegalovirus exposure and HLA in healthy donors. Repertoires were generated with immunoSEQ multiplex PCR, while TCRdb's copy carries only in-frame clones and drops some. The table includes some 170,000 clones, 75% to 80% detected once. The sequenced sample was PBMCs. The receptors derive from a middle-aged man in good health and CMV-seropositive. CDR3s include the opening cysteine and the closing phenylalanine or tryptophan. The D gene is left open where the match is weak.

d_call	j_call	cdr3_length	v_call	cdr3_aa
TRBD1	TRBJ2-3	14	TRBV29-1	CSVGSGGRTDTQYF
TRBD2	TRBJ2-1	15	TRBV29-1	CSVGPGGSSYNEQFF
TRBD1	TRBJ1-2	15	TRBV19	CASSIRGQGATGYTF
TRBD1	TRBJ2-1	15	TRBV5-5	CASSQGQGIDNEQFF
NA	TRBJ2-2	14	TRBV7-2	CASRRPSDTGELFF
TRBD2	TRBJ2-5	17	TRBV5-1	CASSSGTSGRASETQYF
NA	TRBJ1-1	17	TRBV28	CASRFPFSGVRSTEAFF
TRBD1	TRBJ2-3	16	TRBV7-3	CASSLRTGGITDTQYF
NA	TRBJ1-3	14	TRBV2	CASPSTSSGNTIYF
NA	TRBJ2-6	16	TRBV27	CASSRIPGSGANGLTF
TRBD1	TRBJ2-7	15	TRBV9	CASSVLPGQGREQYF
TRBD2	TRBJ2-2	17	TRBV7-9	CASNGNLLAGVAGELFF
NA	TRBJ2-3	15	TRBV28	CASSPPNPIADTQYF
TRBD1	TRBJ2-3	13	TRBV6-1	CASSDRGTDTQYF
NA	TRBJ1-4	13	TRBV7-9	CASSRGLDEKLFF
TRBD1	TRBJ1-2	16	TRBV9	CASSSGGPLPNYGYTF
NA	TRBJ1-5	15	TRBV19	CASSTTGYFNQPQHF
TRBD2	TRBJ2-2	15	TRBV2	CASSETSGFAGELFF
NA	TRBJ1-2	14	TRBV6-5	CASSEGQTNYGYTF
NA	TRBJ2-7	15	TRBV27	CASSPAGRGHHEQYF
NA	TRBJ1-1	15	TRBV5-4	CASSLLGRMNTEAFF
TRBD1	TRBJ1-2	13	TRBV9	CASSLGTGFGYTF
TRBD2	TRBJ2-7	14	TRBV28	CASSLLAGAYEQYF
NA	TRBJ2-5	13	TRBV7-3	CASSFTGRGTQYF
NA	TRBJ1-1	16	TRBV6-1	CASSDSLAGLNTEAFF
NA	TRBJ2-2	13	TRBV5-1	CASSLVYTGELFF
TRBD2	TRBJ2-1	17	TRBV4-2	CASSQELAGSAYNEQFF
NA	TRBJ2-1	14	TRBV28	CASSLSAGPQEQFF
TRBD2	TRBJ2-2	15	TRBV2	CASSGLAGVSGELFF
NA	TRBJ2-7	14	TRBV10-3	CATQRGGAHYEQYF
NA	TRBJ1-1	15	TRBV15	CATFQEGLLNTEAFF
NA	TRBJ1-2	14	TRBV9	CASSVEDSNYGYTF
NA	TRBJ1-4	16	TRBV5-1	CASSPSPGQLSEKLFF
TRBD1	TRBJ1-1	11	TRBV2	CASDRGSEAFF
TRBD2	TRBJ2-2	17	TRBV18	CASSPREGRAGAGELFF
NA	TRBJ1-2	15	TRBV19	CASRFGGPVNYGYTF
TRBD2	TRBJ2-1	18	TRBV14	CASSQGSGRGGRGNEQFF
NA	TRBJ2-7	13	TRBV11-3	CASSLDFRYEQYF